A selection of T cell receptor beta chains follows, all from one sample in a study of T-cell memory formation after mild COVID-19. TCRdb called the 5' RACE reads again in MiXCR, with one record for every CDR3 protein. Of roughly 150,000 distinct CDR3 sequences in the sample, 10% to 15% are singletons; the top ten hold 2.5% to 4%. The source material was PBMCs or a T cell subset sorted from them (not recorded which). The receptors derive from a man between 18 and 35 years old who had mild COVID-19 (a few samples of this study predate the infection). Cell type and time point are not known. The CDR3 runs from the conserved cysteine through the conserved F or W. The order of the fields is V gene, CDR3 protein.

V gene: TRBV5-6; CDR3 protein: CASSFTGSDTQYF
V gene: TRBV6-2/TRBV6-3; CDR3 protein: CASSYTPGDQETQYF
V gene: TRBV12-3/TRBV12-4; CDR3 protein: CASSPPGSVYSPLHF
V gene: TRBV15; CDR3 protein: CATSRDHGGGREKLFF
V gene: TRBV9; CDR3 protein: CASSPGAGAFF
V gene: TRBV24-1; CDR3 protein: CATSLGGEETQYF
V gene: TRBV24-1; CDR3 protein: CATSVNGELFF
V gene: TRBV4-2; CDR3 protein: CASSQYGQGRGGELFF
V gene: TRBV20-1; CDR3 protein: CSARVVANYNEQFF
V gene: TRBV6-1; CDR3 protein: CASSTTGTGADRGGYTF
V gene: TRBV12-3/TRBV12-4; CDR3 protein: CASSPDRVKQYF
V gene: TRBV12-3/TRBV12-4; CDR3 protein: CASSLGTGGRGELFF
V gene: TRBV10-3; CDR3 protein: CAISPQQGNGYTF
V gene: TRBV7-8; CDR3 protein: CASSLLETGQFF
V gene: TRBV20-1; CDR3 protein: CSARTSGGYETQYF
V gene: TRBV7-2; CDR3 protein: CASSLWPRGTPGDTQYF
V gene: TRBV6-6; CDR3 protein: CASSDWDDYGYTF
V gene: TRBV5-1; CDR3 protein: CASSLYTGGTEAFF
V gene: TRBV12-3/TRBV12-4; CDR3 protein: CASSRTEAFF
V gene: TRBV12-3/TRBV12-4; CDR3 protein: CASTPGLADAYEQYF
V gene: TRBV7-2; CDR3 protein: CASSAGWATDPHF
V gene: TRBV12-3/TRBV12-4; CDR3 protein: CASSRTSGAQGTQYF
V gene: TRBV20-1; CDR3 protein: CSARKSEENTIYF
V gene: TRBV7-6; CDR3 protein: CASSLGTQETQYF
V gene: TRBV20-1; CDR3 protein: CSARRDTQYF
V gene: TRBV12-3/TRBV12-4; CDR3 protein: CASSFSQSAGYTF
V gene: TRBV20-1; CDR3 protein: CIPRNPTYGYTF
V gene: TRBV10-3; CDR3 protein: CAISDKADTQYF
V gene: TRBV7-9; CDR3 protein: CASSLRGGANTGELFF
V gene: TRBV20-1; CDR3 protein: CSARTAWTSGNTDTQYF
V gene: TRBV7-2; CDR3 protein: CASSSRTVWNSPLHF
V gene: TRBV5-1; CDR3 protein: CASSLYGGGLDTQYF
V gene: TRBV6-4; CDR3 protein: CASSDSTGAGANVLTF
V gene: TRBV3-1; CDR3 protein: CASRGQGTEAFF
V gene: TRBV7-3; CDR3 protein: CASSGTSGGAADTQYF
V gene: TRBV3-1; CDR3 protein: CASSQWGMNTEAFF
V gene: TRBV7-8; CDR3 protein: CASSTRTSGGRNEQFF
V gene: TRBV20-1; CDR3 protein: CSAVWTSGNNEQFF
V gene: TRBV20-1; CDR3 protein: CSVGTSGVLMTQYF